The clone carrying this T cell receptor beta chain was counted ten times or more. The antigen remains unidentified. This CDR3 has 15 amino acids. The germline V gene has CDR1 SGDLS and CDR2 YYNGEE. J lost 6 bases, V lost 2 bases, and 6 bases had no gene match. The 5'RACE template-switching step produced TCR cDNA and added a universal primer site and UMIs. One entry per CDR3 protein results from TCRdb running MiXCR on the 5' RACE reads. The top ten hold less than 25% of the sample, which has 300,000 or so distinct CDR3 sequences, about 4% seen once. The data derive from a study of T cells after yellow fever vaccination. Study results and limitations: Any FACS-sorted repertoire could hold abundant clonotypes that contaminate it from the bulk population.

This sample comprised PBMCs, obtained 5 days after the yellow fever booster vaccination. This TCR was sampled from a young man who received the YFV17D yellow fever vaccine. The chain is built from TRBV9 and TRBJ1-4; 8 bases align to TRBD1. CDR3: CASSVQGAVDEKLFF. CDR3 nucleotide sequence: TGTGCCAGCAGCGTCCAGGGGGCGGTGGATGAAAAACTGTTTTTT.